The 7 T cell receptor beta chains given below trace back to one sample, sequenced in a study of cytomegalovirus exposure and HLA in healthy donors. This PCR relied on a set of 60 Vbeta primers and 13 Jbeta primers. The assay was immunoSEQ multiplex PCR, and TCRdb's table has in-frame clones only and misses some. The sample lists 200,000 to 250,000 clones, approximately 84% occurring once. Source material: PBMCs. These receptor sequences come from a middle-aged woman in good health and CMV-seronegative.

The rearrangement links TRBV10-3 to TRBJ1-1; D not resolved. With 1 base removed from V and 5 bases from J, the gap between germline ends came to 11 bases. This CDR3 has 14 residues. Germline V lookup: CDR1 ENHRY, CDR2 SYGVKD. The CDR3 loop reads CAISELEGVTEAFF. DNA for the CDR3: TGTGCCATCAGTGAGTTGGAGGGTGTTACTGAAGCTTTCTTT.

The V call is TRBV7-8, the J call TRBJ2-2; D remains unclear. Trimming cost V 5 bases and J 1 base, with 5 bases left between them. Germline assignment: CDR1 SGHVS and CDR2 FQNEAQ. The CDR3 has 13 residues. The CDR3, as DNA: TGTGCCAGCAGCGCGTTGAACACCGGGGAGCTGTTTTTT. Protein product: CASSALNTGELFF.

The chain uses TRBV5-5 and TRBJ2-2; weak D call: TRBD1 (5 bases). Germline loops: CDR1 SGHKS, CDR2 YYEKEE (reference sequence). V gave up 2 bases and J gave up 5 bases, with 7 bases separating them. The CDR3 consists of 13 residues. The CDR3 spells CASSFSGTGELFF. CDR3 bases: TGTGCCAGCAGCTTTTCAGGGACCGGGGAGCTGTTTTTT.

J is TRBJ2-1 and V is TRBV5-1; 12 bases map to TRBD2. V lost 6 bases, J lost 3 bases, and 4 bases stayed unmatched. The CDR3 contains 15 residues. Germline V CDR1 and CDR2: SGHRS, YFSETQ. Here the CDR3 reads CASTLTSGSYNEQFF. CDR3 in DNA: TGCGCCAGCACCCTGACTAGCGGGAGCTACAATGAGCAGTTCTTC. The complete variable domain, with remaining parts taken from reference TRBV5-1 and TRBJ2-1, reads KAGVTQTPRYLIKTRGQQVTLSCSPISGHRSVSWYQQTPGQGLQFLFEYFSETQRNKGNFPGRFSGRQFSNSRSEMNVSTLELGDSALYLCASTLTSGSYNEQFFGPGTRLTVL.

The genes are TRBV28 and TRBJ1-5, with a tentative D call TRBD1 (5 bases). V lost 6 bases and J lost 4, with 16 bases in between. Germline loops: CDR1 MDHEN, CDR2 SYDVKM. The CDR3 is made up of 15 amino acids. The CDR3 protein is CASRPPGRGNQPQHF. The CDR3 DNA is TGTGCCAGCAGACCCCCCGGTAGGGGTAATCAGCCCCAGCATTTT.

The V gene is TRBV10-2, the J gene TRBJ1-1; D might be TRBD1 (6 bases). V lost 6 bases, J lost 6 bases, and 23 bases lay in between. Germline CDR1 WSHSY, CDR2 SAAADI. The CDR3 loop spans 16 amino acids. The CDR3 nucleotides read TGCGCCAGCAGGGAGAGGTTCGGCGCAGGGGCTCCTGAAGCTTTCTTT. It specifies CASRERFGAGAPEAFF.

This clone appeared a single time. This chain links TRBV18 with TRBJ1-1, with 8 bases matching TRBD1. The germline V gene encodes CDR1 KGHSH and CDR2 LQKENI. The length of the CDR3 is 15 residues. V dropped 5 bases and J dropped 1; count of bases not matched to a gene: 6. The DNA for the CDR3 is TGTGCCAGCTCATTTGGACAGGGTCAGAACACTGAAGCTTTCTTT. Translation: CASSFGQGQNTEAFF.